This paragraph reports one TCR beta chain. Its antigen remains unidentified. These data originate in a study of T-cell reconstitution after alpha-beta-depleted transplantation in children. There are 14 residues in the CDR3. Germline V lookup: CDR1 DFQATT, CDR2 SNEGSKA (reference sequence). The J segment lost 5 bases and the V segment lost 6 bases, leaving 9 bases of the junction unmatched. Unique molecular identifiers were incorporated into the prepared TCRbeta library. TCRdb ran MiXCR on the PCR reads and lists one entry per CDR3 protein. The sample consists of more than 300,000 distinct CDR3 sequences, 15% to 20% of them appearing once. Notes on the study in general: Newly made T cells mostly supplied T-cell counts and diversity one year after transplant. About two months after transplant, alpha-beta T cells reportedly came from several hundred expanded graft clones.

Sequencing used PBMCs, mostly from graft donor cells, obtained 360 days after TCRalphabeta/CD19-depleted stem cell transplant. V gene TRBV20-1 combines with J gene TRBJ2-5; 10 nucleotides match TRBD2. This receptor was obtained from a male patient between 2 and 15 years old who had a stem cell transplant for acute lymphoblastic leukemia, so the T cells may come from the graft donor. DNA of the CDR3: TGCAGTGCAAACAAGCGGGAGGGGGTGGAGACCCAGTACTTC. As protein: CSANKREGVETQYF.